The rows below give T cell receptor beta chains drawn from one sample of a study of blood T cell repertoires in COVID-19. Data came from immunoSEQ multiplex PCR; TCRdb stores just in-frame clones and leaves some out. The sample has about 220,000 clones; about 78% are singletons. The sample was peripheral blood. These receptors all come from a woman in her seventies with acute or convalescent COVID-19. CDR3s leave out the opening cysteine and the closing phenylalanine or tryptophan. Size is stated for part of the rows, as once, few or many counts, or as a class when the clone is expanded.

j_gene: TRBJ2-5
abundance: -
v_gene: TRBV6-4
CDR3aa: ASSRLAGTIETQY

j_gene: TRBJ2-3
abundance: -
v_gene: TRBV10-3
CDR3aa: AIRTSGGARTDTQY

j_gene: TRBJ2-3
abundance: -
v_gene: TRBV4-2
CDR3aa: ASSQALAASDTQY

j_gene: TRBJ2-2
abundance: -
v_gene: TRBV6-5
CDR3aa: ASSYGTPYTGELF

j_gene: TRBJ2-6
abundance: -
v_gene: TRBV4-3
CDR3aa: ASSPEPTSSGANVLT

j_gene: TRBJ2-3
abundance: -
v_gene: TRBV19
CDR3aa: ASSIQGGGAGTDTQY

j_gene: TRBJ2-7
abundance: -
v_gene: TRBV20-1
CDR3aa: SASGGRYEQY

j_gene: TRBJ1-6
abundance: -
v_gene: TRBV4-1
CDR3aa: ASSQDTGTGGSPLH

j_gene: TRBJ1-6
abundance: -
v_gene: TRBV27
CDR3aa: ASSFGGTGASPLH

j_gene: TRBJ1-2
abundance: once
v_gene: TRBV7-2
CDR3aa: ASNLDGRGHGYT

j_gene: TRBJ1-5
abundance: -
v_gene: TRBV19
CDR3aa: ASKRGIYYSNQPQH

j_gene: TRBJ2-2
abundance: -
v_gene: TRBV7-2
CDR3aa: ASSFRAFRAAGELF

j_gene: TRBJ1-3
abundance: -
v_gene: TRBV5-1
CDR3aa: ASSVRGAGNTIY

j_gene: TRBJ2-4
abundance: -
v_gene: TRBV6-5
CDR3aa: ASSSAGGNIQY

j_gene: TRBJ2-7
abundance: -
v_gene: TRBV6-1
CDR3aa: ASSEDRPGDRTYEQY

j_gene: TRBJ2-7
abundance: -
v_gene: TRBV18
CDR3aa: ASSGSGTGFYEQY